One sample yielded the 4 T cell receptor beta chains listed below, sequenced in a study of OX40 agonist ivuxolimab in advanced cancers. Generated by immunoSEQ multiplex PCR, the TCRdb table keeps only in-frame clones and is missing some. This sample has tens of thousands of clones, with about 88% found just once. The sample here was CD4+ or CD8+ T cells sorted from blood, taken in a trial of the OX40 agonist ivuxolimab. The receptor source for this set is an adult with an advanced solid tumor such as melanoma, head and neck, liver or kidney cancer.

In DNA form, the CDR3 reads TGTGCCAGCAGCCGCAGGGGAAATTCACCCCTCCACTTT. Translated: CASSRRGNSPLHF. The chain has TRBV7-2 and TRBJ1-6, with a tentative D call TRBD1 (6 bases). Germline CDR1 reads SGHTA; CDR2 reads FQGNSA. V was shortened by 5 bases and J by 7 bases, with 9 bases between the two germline ends. The length of the CDR3 is 13 residues.

The CDR3 loop is CASSLGGLSYNEQFF. The CDR3 nucleotides read TGTGCCAGCAGCTTAGGTGGGCTCTCCTACAATGAGCAGTTCTTC. The chain employs TRBV7-6 and TRBJ2-1; D is ambiguous. The germline V gene has CDR1 SGHVS and CDR2 FNYEAQ. The germline V and J ends were trimmed by 1 base and 0 bases, with 7 bases remaining between them. The CDR3 is 15 amino acids.

The chain is built from TRBV6-4 and TRBJ2-3; 7 nucleotides agree with TRBD1. This CDR3 is 13 amino acids long. Trimming took 8 bases from V and 2 from J; bases not matched to a gene: 4. Germline-derived CDR1 and CDR2 are MRHNA and SNTAGT. CDR3 residues: CASRQGLTDTQYF. CDR3 coding DNA: TGTGCCAGCCGACAGGGCCTCACAGATACGCAGTATTTT.

The chain employs TRBV28 and TRBJ1-3; a possible D gene is TRBD1 (6 bases). Trimming pared 4 bases from V and 1 base from J, leaving 11 bases between. The CDR3 has 15 amino acids. The germline V gene has CDR1 MDHEN and CDR2 SYDVKM. CDR3 amino acids: CASSYYRASGNTIYF. CDR3 nucleotide sequence: TGTGCCAGCAGTTACTACAGGGCATCTGGAAACACCATATATTTT.